The 2 T cell receptor beta chains reported below all come from one sample, sequenced in a study of regulatory T cells in long-lasting Graves disease. Time point specified: persistent/refractory GD, antithyroid drugs over 5 years with positive TRAb. The TCR library was prepared using RNA isolated from PBMCs. Researchers made TCR beta libraries by using iRepertoire HTBI primers and running Arm-PCR on CDR3 regions. TCRdb reprocessed the multiplex PCR reads with MiXCR, giving one entry per CDR3 protein. The top ten clones hold about 8.3% of a sample with some 440,000 distinct CDR3 sequences, less than 25% of them seen once. The sample here was peripheral blood mononuclear cells (PBMCs), taken when the disease was refractory, from a patient treated with antithyroid drugs. These receptors were taken from a female donor with Graves disease.

The chain is built from TRBV29-1 and TRBJ2-7; TRBD1 aligns across 9 bases. V lost 1 base and J lost 6; bases outside the gene matches: 4. CDR1 and CDR2 from the germline V gene are SQVTM and ANQGSEA. CDR3 length: 13 residues. The DNA for the CDR3 is TGCAGCGTTGAAGGGACAGGGGCGTTCGAGCAGTACTTC. Encoded protein: CSVEGTGAFEQYF.

This CDR3 is CASSPRGLAGAGTGELFF. The DNA of the CDR3 is TGTGCCAGCTCACCCCGAGGACTAGCGGGAGCAGGCACCGGGGAGCTGTTTTTT. The J gene is TRBJ2-2, the V gene TRBV18; 13 nucleotides line up with TRBD2. The CDR3 is made up of 18 amino acids. Germline values: CDR1 KGHSH, CDR2 LQKENI. The trim removed 3 bases at V and 4 bases at J, leaving 8 bases unmatched.